Shown below are 28 T cell receptor beta chains from a single sample sequenced in a study of T-cell reconstitution after alpha-beta-depleted transplantation in children. Using unique molecular identifiers, the investigators prepared the TCRbeta library. One entry per CDR3 protein, called by TCRdb with MiXCR from the PCR reads. In the table there are approximately 800,000 distinct CDR3 sequences, under 20% of which are singletons. The material sequenced was PBMCs, mostly from graft donor cells, taken 360 days after TCRalphabeta/CD19-depleted stem cell transplant. These receptors all stem from a male patient younger than 18 who had a stem cell transplant for acute lymphoblastic leukemia, so the T cells may come from the graft donor.

This clonotype was observed a handful of times. The rearrangement links TRBV20-1 to TRBJ2-7; D ambiguous. Trimming took off 3 bases at V and 5 bases at J, with 5 bases between the two ends. The V gene's germline CDR1 is DFQATT and CDR2 SNEGSKA (reference sequence). The CDR3 spans 10 residues. For the CDR3, the DNA is TGCAGTGCTAGCGATCACGAGCAGTACTTC. Protein sequence: CSASDHEQYF.

The gene calls are TRBV5-1 and TRBJ2-1; 9 positions match TRBD2. Germline CDR1 reads SGHRS; CDR2 reads YFSETQ. This CDR3 contains 17 residues. With 0 bases clipped from V and 0 bases from J, the junction kept 4 bases outside the gene matches. The CDR3 sequence: CASSLGLADFSYNEQFF. The CDR3 region has the DNA TGCGCCAGCAGCTTGGGACTAGCGGACTTCTCCTACAATGAGCAGTTCTTC.

This clonotype showed up many times. The chain combines TRBV25-1 with TRBJ1-3; 8 bases line up with TRBD1. The CDR3 runs to 15 residues. The trim removed 1 base at V and 5 bases at J, leaving 4 bases unmatched. Looked up from germline, CDR1 is MGHDK and CDR2 is SYGVNS. The CDR3 sequence is CASSESRQGRNTIYF. CDR3 nucleotides: TGTGCCAGCAGTGAATCGCGACAGGGGAGAAACACCATATATTTT.

V gene TRBV12-3 or TRBV12-4 combines with J gene TRBJ1-1; no clear D gene. Between the trimmed V and J ends, which lost 5 bases and 6 bases, there was a span of 13 bases. The CDR3 covers 13 residues. CDR3 sequence reads: CASSLSPISEAFF. DNA for the CDR3: TGTGCCAGCAGTCTATCCCCCATTTCTGAAGCTTTCTTT.

The V call is TRBV4-1, the J call TRBJ2-7; D perhaps matches TRBD2 (5 bases). This CDR3 contains 15 residues. The germline CDR1 and CDR2 sequences are MGHRA and YSYEKL. The V gene lost 2 bases and the J gene lost 3 bases, with 14 bases spanning the gap. CDR3 residues: CASSQISGILYEQYF. Here the CDR3 DNA reads TGCGCCAGCAGCCAAATTTCGGGAATCCTCTACGAGCAGTACTTC.

This clonotype was found a few times. The chain links TRBV5-1 to TRBJ1-1; no clear D gene. Germline V lookup: CDR1 SGHRS, CDR2 YFSETQ. The CDR3 runs 14 residues. Trimming removed 0 bases at V and 10 bases at J, with 16 bases between. In DNA, the CDR3 is TGCGCCAGCAGCTTGGAAATCATTTCGGGTGGAGCTTTCTTT. This gives the protein CASSLEIISGGAFF.

Many counts were recorded for this clonotype. Its ends do not fully match the called genes, so a read error is possible. The chain links TRBV12-3 or TRBV12-4 to TRBJ2-7; D remains ambiguous. The CDR3 is made up of 11 amino acids. The DNA of the CDR3 is TGTGCCAGCGGTTCCTACTTCATAATAGACTTC. Translating it yields CASGSYFIIDF.

This chain uses TRBV11-1 with TRBJ1-2; D call uncertain. The CDR3 spans 8 residues. Germline lookup yields CDR1 SGHAT and CDR2 FQDESV (reference sequence). V lost 5 bases and J lost 12, with 4 bases in between. The CDR3 here is CASSLHTF. In nucleotides, the CDR3 is TGTGCCAGCAGCCTACACACCTTC.

The chain links TRBV6-2 or TRBV6-3 to TRBJ2-1; 11 nucleotides agree with TRBD2. Germline-derived CDR1 and CDR2 are MNHEY and SVGEGT. Trimming cost V 6 bases and J 12 bases; bases outside gene matches: 10. The length of the CDR3 is 14 residues. CDR3 sequence reads: CASSRLAGFSRQFF. CDR3 coding DNA: TGTGCCAGCAGCAGACTAGCGGGATTCTCCCGGCAGTTCTTC.

The chain employs TRBV5-1 and TRBJ2-1; D gene uncertain. V lost 0 bases and J 0 bases, leaving 4 bases between the germline ends. The germline V gene has CDR1 SGHRS and CDR2 YFSETQ. CDR3 size: 14 residues. The CDR3 nucleotides are TGCGCCAGCAGCTTGGACTTCTCCTACAATGAGCAGTTCTTC. Its protein product is CASSLDFSYNEQFF.

CDR3 loop: CSVGQWGSYNEQFF. The CDR3 DNA reads as TGCAGCGTGGGACAGTGGGGGTCCTACAATGAGCAGTTCTTC. The chain recombines TRBV29-1 with TRBJ2-1; 7 bases map to TRBD1. The CDR3 sequence is 14 residues long. Germline V gene lookup returns CDR1 SQVTM and CDR2 ANQGSEA. Trimming at V came to 6 bases and at J to 1 base, leaving 6 bases not matched to a gene.

V gene TRBV7-9 combines with J gene TRBJ2-5, with 12 bases that match TRBD2. This CDR3 spans 15 amino acids. With 11 bases clipped from V and 0 bases from J, the junction kept 7 bases outside the gene matches. CDR1 is SEHNR, CDR2 FQNEAQ, per germline (reference sequence). The CDR3 coding sequence is TGTGCCCTTGGACTAGCGGGACTGTACCAAGAGACCCAGTACTTC. Amino acid sequence: CALGLAGLYQETQYF.

This clonotype was counted a few times. The chain employs TRBV7-8 and TRBJ2-1; 7 bases map to TRBD2. The CDR3 runs 18 residues. V lost 3 bases and J lost 1; bases outside the gene matches: 12. Germline values: CDR1 SGHVS, CDR2 FQNEAQ. CDR3 amino acids: CASSFSGLVPRSYNEQFF. Written as DNA, the CDR3 is TGTGCCAGCAGCTTTAGCGGACTAGTCCCCAGGTCCTACAATGAGCAGTTCTTC.

CDR3 protein: CASSSPGEAGDYGYTF. The CDR3 DNA reads TGTGCCAGCAGCTCGCCAGGAGAGGCAGGGGACTATGGCTACACCTTC. The chain is built from TRBV11-2 and TRBJ1-2; D might be TRBD1 (6 bases). CDR1 is SGHAT and CDR2 is FQNNGV in the germline V gene. V was clipped by 4 bases and J by 3 bases, with 18 bases between them. The CDR3 has 16 residues.

This clonotype was recorded a few times. This chain links TRBV12-3 or TRBV12-4 with TRBJ2-7, with 9 bases aligning to TRBD1. V shed 5 bases and J 3 bases; nucleotides not matched to a gene: 5. This CDR3 region has 14 residues. This CDR3 reads CASSPGDRDYEQYF. CDR3 DNA sequence: TGTGCCAGCAGTCCGGGGGACAGGGACTACGAGCAGTACTTC.

This clonotype showed up just a few times. The gene calls are TRBV29-1 and TRBJ2-7, with 8 bases matching TRBD1. Germline values: CDR1 SQVTM, CDR2 ANQGSEA. The CDR3 is made up of 14 amino acids. J lost 2 bases, V lost 0 bases, and 3 bases had no gene match. For the CDR3, the DNA is TGCAGCGTTGAAGAAGGGACAGGAACCTACGAGCAGTACTTC. It yields the protein CSVEEGTGTYEQYF.

The chain recombines TRBV21-1 with TRBJ1-1. TRBV21-1 is listed as a pseudogene. This CDR3 has 15 residues. CDR3 residues: CASSKAQGVGTEAFF. The CDR3, as DNA: TGTGCCAGCAGCAAGGCGCAGGGAGTAGGCACTGAAGCTTTCTTT.

The chain joins TRBV2 to TRBJ2-7; D call uncertain. The CDR3 length is 15 residues. V was clipped by 4 bases and J by 2 bases, with 15 bases between them. Germline loops: CDR1 SNHLY, CDR2 FYNNEI. CDR3 amino acids: CASSVIRVRTYEQYF. CDR3 DNA: TGTGCCAGCAGTGTAATCCGGGTCCGGACCTACGAGCAGTACTTC. Based on the CDR3 plus reference TRBV2 and TRBJ2-7, the full variable domain is EPEVTQTPSHQVTQMGQEVILRCVPISNHLYFYWYRQILGQKVEFLVSFYNNEISEKSEIFDDQFSVERPDGSNFTLKIRSTKLEDSAMYFCASSVIRVRTYEQYFGPGTRLTVT.

The chain has TRBV7-6 and TRBJ2-1, with TRBD2 as a possible D gene (5 bases). Germline CDR1 reads SGHVS; CDR2 reads FNYEAQ. The CDR3 is 17 amino acids. The V end was cut by 1 base, the J end by 7 bases, with 20 bases between. For the CDR3, the DNA is TGTGCCAGCAGCTTAGACCCCTCGCCGGGATCCGCGAATGAGCAGTTCTTC. Translated, it gives CASSLDPSPGSANEQFF.

Here the CDR3 DNA reads TGTGCCAGCAGCTCAGGAAGGTTGGGTAATCAGCCCCAGCATTTT. Translated, it gives CASSSGRLGNQPQHF. This sequence joins TRBV7-9 and TRBJ1-5, with D unresolved. The germline V gene encodes CDR1 SEHNR and CDR2 FQNEAQ (reference sequence). Trimming stripped 4 bases from V and 4 bases from J, with 14 bases between. The CDR3 is 15 residues long.

Written as DNA, the CDR3 is TGTGCCAGCAGAGGGATGTCGGGCAATCAGCCCCAGCATTTT. Translated: CASRGMSGNQPQHF. V usage is TRBV27 and J usage is TRBJ1-5; D remains ambiguous. Germline-derived CDR1 and CDR2 are MNHEY and SMNVEV (reference sequence). This CDR3 comprises 14 residues. Trimming removed 6 bases from V and 2 bases from J, with 11 bases in between.

This chain links TRBV5-1 with TRBJ2-7, with 8 bases matching TRBD2. V dropped 5 bases and J dropped 5; count of bases not matched to a gene: 18. CDR1 is SGHRS and CDR2 is YFSETQ in the germline V gene. The CDR3 is 17 residues long. CDR3 nucleotides: TGCGCCAGCAGTCCCCCCTGGGGACTAGGAGAAAACCACGAGCAGTACTTC. This codes for CASSPPWGLGENHEQYF.

As regards this clonotype: Just one base apart from a much larger clone, this may be a read error. The V gene is TRBV7-3, the J gene TRBJ2-1; the match to TRBD1 covers 9 bases. The CDR3 sequence is 15 residues long. CDR1 SGHTA and CDR2 FQGTGA come from the germline V gene. CDR3 loop: CACSLGGTGQNEQFF. DNA of the CDR3: TGTGCCTGCAGCTTGGGGGGGACAGGGCAGAATGAGCAGTTCTTC.

The chain combines TRBV28 with TRBJ2-4, with TRBD2 as a possible D gene (6 bases). Germline V gene lookup returns CDR1 MDHEN and CDR2 SYDVKM. The V end lost 2 bases, the J end lost 0 bases, and 17 bases lay between the germline ends. This CDR3 is built from 18 residues. The chain's CDR3 is CASSLKSGVAVAKNIQYF. CDR3 nucleotides: TGTGCCAGCAGTTTAAAAAGTGGGGTAGCGGTAGCCAAAAACATTCAGTACTTC. The variable domain in full, with the rest retrieved from reference TRBV28 and TRBJ2-4, is DVKVTQSSRYLVKRTGEKVFLECVQDMDHENMFWYRQDPGLGLRLIYFSYDVKMKEKGDIPEGYSVSREKKERFSLILESASTNQTSMYLCASSLKSGVAVAKNIQYFGAGTRLSVL.

This clonotype was seen a few times. The V gene is TRBV3-1, the J gene TRBJ2-7, with TRBD2 identical over 9 bases. The CDR3 is made up of 18 amino acids. CDR1 and CDR2 from the germline V gene are LGHDT and YNNKEL (reference sequence). J was trimmed by 4 bases and V by 0 bases; bases with no gene match: 13. The CDR3 is CASSQDGQGLLAGYEQYF. In DNA form, the CDR3 reads TGTGCCAGCAGCCAAGATGGTCAGGGTCTACTAGCGGGTTACGAGCAGTACTTC.

V gene TRBV21-1 combines with J gene TRBJ1-1; the DNA was not used to check the table's D call, TRBD1. TRBV21-1 is a recognized pseudogene. The length of the CDR3 is 15 residues. CDR3 residues: CASSKDRVPDTEAFF. The CDR3 nucleotides read TGTGCCAGCAGCAAGGACAGGGTGCCGGACACTGAAGCTTTCTTT.

The J gene is TRBJ2-7, the V gene TRBV5-1; weak D call: TRBD2 (5 bases). This CDR3 region has 16 residues. Trimming stripped 5 bases from V and 6 bases from J, with 24 bases between. CDR1 and CDR2 (germline): SGHRS, YFSETQ. The CDR3 DNA reads TGCGCCAGCAGTTCCGGACCCTCGGGAACTAGAGGCGAGCAGTACTTC. Protein: CASSSGPSGTRGEQYF.

The chain joins TRBV10-2 to TRBJ1-6, with D possibly being TRBD1 (6 bases). Germline CDR1 WSHSY, CDR2 SAAADI. This CDR3 contains 13 residues. Trimming shortened V by 6 bases and J by 7 bases, and 10 bases separated the two germline ends. This CDR3 reads CASRERGNSPLHF. CDR3 bases: TGCGCCAGCAGGGAAAGGGGGAATTCACCCCTCCACTTT.